The rows below give T cell receptor beta chains drawn from one sample of a study of blood T cell repertoires in COVID-19. Repertoires were generated with immunoSEQ multiplex PCR, while TCRdb's copy carries only in-frame clones and drops some. The sample contains 150,000 to 200,000 clones, approximately 87% of which appear only once. The specimen was peripheral blood. All receptors come from an older woman with COVID-19, enrolled during active disease. Each CDR3 is given with its conserved first and last residue.

J gene,V gene,CDR3 protein
TRBJ2-7,TRBV5-4,CASSLPGTGLLEQYF
TRBJ1-2,TRBV7-9,CASSSMGLSGYTF
TRBJ2-7,TRBV12-3/TRBV12-4,CASGEVADYEQYF
TRBJ2-1,TRBV6-6,CASRPGANEQFF
TRBJ1-1,TRBV6-5,CASTTGRATEAFF
TRBJ1-1,TRBV19,CASSRRAYTEAFF
TRBJ2-6,TRBV28,CASSFEGLLSGANVLTF
TRBJ2-7,TRBV30,CAGGGTYEQYF
TRBJ2-3,TRBV4-1,CASSQGSGADTQYF
TRBJ1-3,TRBV7-2,CASSLIGVPSGNTIYF
TRBJ2-7,TRBV12-3/TRBV12-4,CASSFAGSYEQYF
TRBJ1-5,TRBV19,CASTRRGHSNQPQHF
TRBJ1-3,TRBV2,CASSASRGTGNTIYF
TRBJ1-1,TRBV30,CAWTHGQGPLAFF
TRBJ1-1,TRBV9,CASSVEGLGHQAFF
TRBJ1-1,TRBV19,CASSISYTEAFF
TRBJ1-2,TRBV12-5,CASGSNYGYTF
TRBJ2-1,TRBV7-9,CALTPGTSLDEQFF
TRBJ1-5,TRBV24-1,CATSDSRGGQPQHF
TRBJ1-6,TRBV7-2,CASSPYVGGRTGTPLHF
TRBJ2-5,TRBV11-2,CASSPTGTGAASQTQYF
TRBJ2-7,TRBV5-1,CASSLKPGQPWEQYF
TRBJ2-7,TRBV9,CASSAPGQGGEQYF
TRBJ1-1,TRBV18,CASSKGQGNTEAFF
TRBJ1-3,TRBV7-9,CASSPGTGAGNTIYF
TRBJ2-3,TRBV19,CASSRDRVRTDTQYF
TRBJ1-5,TRBV6-2/TRBV6-3,CASSLRQGGLQPQHF
TRBJ2-7,TRBV5-4,CASSLPTSGEEQYF
TRBJ1-2,TRBV18,CASSPQYGVGYTF
TRBJ1-2,TRBV28,CASSLSLGTEYGYTF
TRBJ2-2,TRBV5-1,CASSPGLAGVTGELFF
TRBJ1-4,TRBV4-2,CASLGAVNEKLFF
TRBJ2-3,TRBV19,CASTPGAGAFTDTQYF
TRBJ2-3,TRBV6-6,CASSPGLAGSLWTDTQYF
TRBJ1-5,TRBV6-5,CASSYGGSGNQPQHF
TRBJ1-2,TRBV24-1,CATSNPQMGYTF
TRBJ1-1,TRBV27,CASSFYNMMNTEAFF
TRBJ2-7,TRBV19,CASRTRTSSYEQYF
TRBJ2-7,TRBV18,CASSYSGDGYEQYF
TRBJ2-3,TRBV30,CAWSGFSAGLYTDTQYF
TRBJ1-5,TRBV12-3/TRBV12-4,CASQEWGNQPQHF
TRBJ2-7,TRBV29-1,CSVLRDRTEQYF
TRBJ2-7,TRBV7-2,CASTRDSPSYEQYF
TRBJ2-7,TRBV7-3,CASSLPGVTEQYF
TRBJ2-4,TRBV5-8,CASSLYREIQYF
TRBJ2-7,TRBV6-5,CASRLTSGRSYEQYF
TRBJ2-2,TRBV2,CASRELRGPGELFF
TRBJ1-1,TRBV29-1,CSVKGFRVRAFF
TRBJ1-1,TRBV28,CASSLPGGTEAFF
TRBJ1-6,TRBV7-2,CASSLLTGGSPLHF
TRBJ1-1,TRBV9,CASSGTGLLNTEAFF
TRBJ2-3,TRBV11-2,CASRTWRAGGTDTQYF
TRBJ2-1,TRBV7-7,CASSLRGASSEQFF